Below are 15 T cell receptor beta chains sequenced from a single sample in a study of T cells of healthy individuals. One entry per CDR3 protein, called by TCRdb with MiXCR from the 5' RACE reads. The sample lists around 63,000 distinct CDR3 sequences, 15% to 20% occurring once. These receptors were obtained from a human donor in good health.

This clonotype came up a few times. The chain links TRBV5-1 to TRBJ1-2; no firm D call. Germline values: CDR1 SGHRS, CDR2 YFSETQ. With 1 base removed from V and 8 bases from J, the gap between germline ends came to 15 bases. CDR3 length: 14 residues. The CDR3 here is CASSLRTDPRGYTF. CDR3 nucleotides: TGCGCCAGCAGCTTGCGGACGGACCCACGGGGCTACACCTTC.

The V and J genes are TRBV2 and TRBJ2-3; D gene unclear. This CDR3 is 12 amino acids long. CDR1 is SNHLY and CDR2 is FYNNEI in the germline V gene. The ends were cut back, 5 bases at V and 3 bases at J, with 6 bases in the middle. CDR3 DNA: TGTGCCAGCAGTTTTGGTACAGATACGCAGTATTTT. Translated, it gives CASSFGTDTQYF.

This clonotype was seen only a few times. V is TRBV20-1 and J is TRBJ2-5; TRBD1 aligns across 10 bases. V was clipped by 6 bases and J by 4 bases; unmatched bases: 8. The germline CDR1 and CDR2 sequences are DFQATT and SNEGSKA (reference sequence). The CDR3 sequence is 14 residues long. The CDR3: CSATGQGGGETQYF. CDR3 DNA: TGCAGTGCCACAGGACAGGGGGGGGGAGAGACCCAGTACTTC.

This chain uses TRBV20-1 with TRBJ2-7, with 9 bases aligning to TRBD1. After removal of 0 bases from V and 2 bases from J, the junction contained 5 bases not matched to a gene. Germline values: CDR1 DFQATT, CDR2 SNEGSKA (reference sequence). The CDR3 totals 15 residues. CDR3 in DNA: TGCAGTGCTAGAGATGGGGGACAGGGCCCCTACGAGCAGTACTTC. It yields the protein CSARDGGQGPYEQYF.

This clonotype was detected ten times or more. V usage is TRBV29-1 and J usage is TRBJ1-1, with D possibly TRBD1 on 6 matching bases. Trimming stripped 6 bases from V and 7 bases from J, with 21 bases between. Germline V lookup: CDR1 SQVTM, CDR2 ANQGSEA. This CDR3 comprises 14 residues. This chain's CDR3 is CSVEPTGKVGEAFF. CDR3 in DNA: TGCAGCGTGGAACCCACAGGGAAGGTGGGTGAAGCTTTCTTT.

This clonotype was found many times. V is TRBV29-1 and J is TRBJ2-5, with D perhaps TRBD1 (6 bases). Trimming removed 6 bases at V and 7 bases at J, with 18 bases between. CDR3 length equals 13 residues. Germline V lookup: CDR1 SQVTM, CDR2 ANQGSEA. CDR3 sequence (DNA): TGCAGCGTGGCCCCAGGGGCCGACGGGACCCAGTACTTC. It translates to CSVAPGADGTQYF.

The table lists this clonotype with a few counts. The chain links TRBV7-8 to TRBJ2-1; either TRBD1 or TRBD2 may fit D (6 bases each). This CDR3 is built from 17 residues. The germline gives CDR1 SGHVS, CDR2 FQNEAQ. Trimming shortened V by 0 bases and J by 9 bases, and 21 bases separated the two germline ends. DNA of the CDR3: TGTGCCAGCAGCTTAGCGGGGTTAGCGAGGAGGGGGAGTGAGCAGTTCTTC. Amino acids: CASSLAGLARRGSEQFF.

This chain connects TRBV7-2 to TRBJ2-7; D is undetermined. There are 14 residues in the CDR3. Germline values: CDR1 SGHTA, CDR2 FQGNSA. Trimming stripped 1 base from V and 0 bases from J, with 7 bases between. CDR3 region: CASSLDLLSYEQYF. As DNA, the CDR3 is TGTGCCAGCAGCTTAGATCTGCTCTCCTACGAGCAGTACTTC. Full variable domain (outside the CDR3, taken from reference TRBV7-2 and TRBJ2-7): GAGVSQSPSNKVTEKGKDVELRCDPISGHTALYWYRQSLGQGLEFLIYFQGNSAPDKSGLPSDRFSAERTGGSVSTLTIQRTQQEDSAVYLCASSLDLLSYEQYFGPGTRLTVT.

This clonotype was counted ten times or more. V usage is TRBV28 and J usage is TRBJ2-2; 8 bases agree with TRBD1. This CDR3 spans 16 amino acids. Germline V gives CDR1 MDHEN, CDR2 SYDVKM. Germline trimming cut 4 bases from V and 7 bases from J; bases unmatched to any gene: 11. CDR3 DNA: TGTGCCAGCAGTTCCCGGACAGGGACCGTGAGCGGGGAGCTGTTTTTT. Translating gives CASSSRTGTVSGELFF.

This clonotype was detected ten times or more. The rearrangement joins TRBV20-1 to TRBJ1-4, with 7 bases lining up with TRBD1. CDR1 DFQATT and CDR2 SNEGSKA come from the germline V gene (reference sequence). With 4 bases clipped from V and 7 bases from J, the junction kept 6 bases outside the gene matches. This CDR3 has 13 residues. The CDR3 DNA follows: TGCAGTGCTATAGTAGGGGGCTTTGAAAAACTGTTTTTT. It encodes CSAIVGGFEKLFF.

This clonotype was detected a few times. This chain uses TRBV7-9 with TRBJ2-7; 9 bases are shared with TRBD1. The CDR3 is 16 amino acids. Looked up from germline, CDR1 is SEHNR and CDR2 is FQNEAQ (reference sequence). The trim removed 5 bases at V and 2 bases at J, leaving 10 bases unmatched. The CDR3 DNA reads as TGTGCCAGCAGCGCTAGAACCGGGACAGGGACCTACGAGCAGTACTTC. Translated: CASSARTGTGTYEQYF.

This sequence joins TRBV9 and TRBJ1-2; tentatively, D is TRBD1 (5 bases). The CDR3 sequence is 11 residues long. The germline V gene encodes CDR1 SGDLS and CDR2 YYNGEE. Trimming removed 6 bases at V and 10 bases at J, with 13 bases between. The CDR3 DNA reads TGTGCCAGCAACGGGGGGACCTACTACACCTTC. Residues: CASNGGTYYTF. Filled out from reference TRBV9 and TRBJ1-2, the complete variable domain reads DSGVTQTPKHLITATGQRVTLRCSPRSGDLSVYWYQQSLDQGLQFLIQYYNGEERAKGNILERFSAQQFPDLHSELNLSSLELGDSALYFCASNGGTYYTFGSGTRLTVV.

In its sample, this clonotype was seen many times. The chain employs TRBV20-1 and TRBJ2-6; D perhaps matches TRBD1 (5 bases). The length of the CDR3 is 16 residues. Trimming took 2 bases from V and 0 from J, leaving 11 bases between them. The germline gives CDR1 DFQATT, CDR2 SNEGSKA (reference sequence). CDR3 protein: CSARPRQSSGANVLTF. Here the CDR3 DNA reads TGCAGTGCTAGACCCCGACAGTCCTCTGGGGCCAACGTCCTGACTTTC.

This clonotype was seen a handful of times. This sequence joins TRBV2 and TRBJ2-1; D is possibly TRBD1 or TRBD2 (6 bases each). The CDR3 extends over 12 amino acids. The germline CDR1 and CDR2 sequences are SNHLY and FYNNEI. Trimming removed 5 bases from V and 14 bases from J, with 16 bases in between. CDR3 nucleotides: TGTGCCAGCAGTCTAGGAGACAGGAGGGAGTTCTTC. Protein product: CASSLGDRREFF.

This clonotype was found a few times. The CDR3 protein is CASSLQTGASYEQYF. The CDR3 coding sequence is TGTGCCAGCAGCTTACAGACAGGGGCCTCCTACGAGCAGTACTTC. This rearrangement joins TRBV7-2 to TRBJ2-7; 8 nucleotides agree with TRBD1. The CDR3 is 15 amino acids. CDR1 and CDR2 from the germline V gene are SGHTA and FQGNSA. V shed 2 bases, J shed 0 bases, and the junction held 3 bases outside the gene matches.